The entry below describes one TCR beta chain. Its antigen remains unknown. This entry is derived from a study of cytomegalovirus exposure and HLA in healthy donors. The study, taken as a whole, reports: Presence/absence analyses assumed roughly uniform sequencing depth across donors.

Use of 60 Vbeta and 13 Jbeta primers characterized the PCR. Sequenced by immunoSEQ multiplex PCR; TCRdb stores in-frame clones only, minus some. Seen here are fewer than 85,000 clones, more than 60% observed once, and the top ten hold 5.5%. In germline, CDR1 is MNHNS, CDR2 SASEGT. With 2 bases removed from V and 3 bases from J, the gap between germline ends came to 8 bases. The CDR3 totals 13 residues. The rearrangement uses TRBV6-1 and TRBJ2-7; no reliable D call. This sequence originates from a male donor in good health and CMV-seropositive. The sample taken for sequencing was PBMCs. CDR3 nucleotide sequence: TGTGCCAGCAGTGAAACTCGTCACTACGAGCAGTACTTC. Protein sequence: CASSETRHYEQYF.